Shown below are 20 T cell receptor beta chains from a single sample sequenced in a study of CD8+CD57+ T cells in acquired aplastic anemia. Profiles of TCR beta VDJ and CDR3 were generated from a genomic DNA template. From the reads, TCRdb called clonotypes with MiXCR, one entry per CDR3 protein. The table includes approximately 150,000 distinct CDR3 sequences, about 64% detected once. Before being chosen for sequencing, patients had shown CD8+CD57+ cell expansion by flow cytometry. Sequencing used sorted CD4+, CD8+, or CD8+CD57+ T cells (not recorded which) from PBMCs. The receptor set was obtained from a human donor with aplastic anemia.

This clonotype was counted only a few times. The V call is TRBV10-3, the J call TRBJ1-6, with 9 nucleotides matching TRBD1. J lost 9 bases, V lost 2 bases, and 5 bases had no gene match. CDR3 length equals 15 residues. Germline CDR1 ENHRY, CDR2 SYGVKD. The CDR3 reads CAISETGGRGSPLHF. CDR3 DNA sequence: TGTGCCATCAGTGAGACAGGGGGCCGCGGTTCACCCCTCCACTTT.

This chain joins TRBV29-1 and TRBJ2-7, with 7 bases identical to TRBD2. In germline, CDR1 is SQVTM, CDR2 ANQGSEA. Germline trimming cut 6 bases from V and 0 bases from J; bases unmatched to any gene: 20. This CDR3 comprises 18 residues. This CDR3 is CSVAPGPREGASSYEQYF. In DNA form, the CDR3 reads TGCAGCGTGGCCCCCGGCCCCAGGGAGGGCGCGAGCTCCTACGAGCAGTACTTC.

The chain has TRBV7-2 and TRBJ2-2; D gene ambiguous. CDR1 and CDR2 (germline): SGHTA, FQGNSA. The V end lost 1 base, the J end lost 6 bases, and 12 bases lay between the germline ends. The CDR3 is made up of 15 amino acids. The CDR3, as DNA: TGTGCCAGCAGCTTAGTCCCAATCGCTCCCGGGGAGCTGTTTTTT. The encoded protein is CASSLVPIAPGELFF.

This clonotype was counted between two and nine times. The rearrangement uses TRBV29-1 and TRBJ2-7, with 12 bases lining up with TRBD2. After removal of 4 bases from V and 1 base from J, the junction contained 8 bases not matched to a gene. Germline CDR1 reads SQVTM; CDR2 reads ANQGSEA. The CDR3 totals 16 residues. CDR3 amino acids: CSVARTSGILSYEQYF. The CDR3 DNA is TGCAGCGTTGCCCGGACTAGCGGGATCCTTTCCTACGAGCAGTACTTC.

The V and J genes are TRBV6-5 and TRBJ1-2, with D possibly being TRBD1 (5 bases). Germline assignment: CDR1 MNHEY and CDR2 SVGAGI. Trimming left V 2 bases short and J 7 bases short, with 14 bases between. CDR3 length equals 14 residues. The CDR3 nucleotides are TGTGCCAGCAGTTACGGGGCAGGGCGCGTTGGCTACACCTTC. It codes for CASSYGAGRVGYTF.

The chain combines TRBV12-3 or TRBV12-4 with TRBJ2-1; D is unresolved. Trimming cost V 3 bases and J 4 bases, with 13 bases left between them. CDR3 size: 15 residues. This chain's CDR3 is CASSFIRNRYNEQFF. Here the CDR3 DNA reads TGTGCCAGCAGTTTTATCCGTAACCGATACAATGAGCAGTTCTTC.

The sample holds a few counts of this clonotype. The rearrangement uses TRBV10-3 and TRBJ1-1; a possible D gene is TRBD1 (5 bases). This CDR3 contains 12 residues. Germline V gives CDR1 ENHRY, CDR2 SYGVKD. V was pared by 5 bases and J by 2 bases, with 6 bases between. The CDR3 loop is CAISWDNTEAFF. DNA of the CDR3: TGTGCCATCAGTTGGGACAACACTGAAGCTTTCTTT.

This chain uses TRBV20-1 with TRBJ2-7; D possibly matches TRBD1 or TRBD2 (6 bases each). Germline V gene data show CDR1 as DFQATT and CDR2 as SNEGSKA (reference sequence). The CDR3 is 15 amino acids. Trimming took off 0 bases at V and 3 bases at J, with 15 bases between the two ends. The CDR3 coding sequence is TGCAGTGCTAGAGATACATTGGGGGGCGACTACGAGCAGTACGTC. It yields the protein CSARDTLGGDYEQYV.

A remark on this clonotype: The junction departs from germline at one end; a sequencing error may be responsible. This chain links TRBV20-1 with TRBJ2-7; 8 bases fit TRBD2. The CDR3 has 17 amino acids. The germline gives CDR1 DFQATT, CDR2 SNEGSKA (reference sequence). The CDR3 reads CSARDLTSGRSSYEKYF. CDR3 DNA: TGCAGTGCTAGAGATCTAACTAGCGGAAGGAGCTCCTACGAGAAGTACTTC.

CDR3: CASSMGVAETQYF. The CDR3 nucleotides are TGTGCCAGTAGTATGGGCGTTGCGGAGACCCAGTACTTC. This rearrangement joins TRBV19 to TRBJ2-5; no firm D call. V shed 3 bases and J shed 5 bases, with 10 bases lying between them. CDR1 is LNHDA, CDR2 SQIVND, per germline (reference sequence). The length of the CDR3 is 13 residues.

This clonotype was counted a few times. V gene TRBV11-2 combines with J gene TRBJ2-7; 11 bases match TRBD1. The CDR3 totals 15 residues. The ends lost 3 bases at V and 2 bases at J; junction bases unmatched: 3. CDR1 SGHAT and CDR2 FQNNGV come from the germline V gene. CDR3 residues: CASSLPGQGAYEQYF. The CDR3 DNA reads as TGTGCCAGCAGCTTGCCGGGACAGGGGGCCTACGAGCAGTACTTC.

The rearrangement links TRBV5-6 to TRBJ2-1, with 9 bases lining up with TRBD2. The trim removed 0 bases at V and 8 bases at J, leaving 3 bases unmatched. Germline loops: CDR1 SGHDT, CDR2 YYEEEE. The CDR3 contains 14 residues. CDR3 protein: CASSLGGGDDEQFF. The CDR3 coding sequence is TGTGCCAGCAGCTTGGGCGGGGGGGACGATGAGCAGTTCTTC.

The CDR3 sequence is CASSDDRDWETQYF. The CDR3 nucleotides read TGTGCCAGCAGTGACGACAGGGATTGGGAGACCCAGTACTTC. The V and J genes are TRBV5-6 and TRBJ2-5; 7 bases map to TRBD1. V was pared by 5 bases and J by 5 bases, with 9 bases of the junction left unmatched. Per the germline V gene, CDR1 is SGHDT and CDR2 is YYEEEE. The CDR3 has 14 amino acids.

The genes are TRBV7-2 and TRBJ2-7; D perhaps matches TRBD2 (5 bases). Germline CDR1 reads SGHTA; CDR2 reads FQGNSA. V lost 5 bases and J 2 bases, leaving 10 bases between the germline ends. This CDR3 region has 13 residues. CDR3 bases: TGTGCCAGCAGCCCCGGGATTACCTACGAGCAGTACTTC. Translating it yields CASSPGITYEQYF.

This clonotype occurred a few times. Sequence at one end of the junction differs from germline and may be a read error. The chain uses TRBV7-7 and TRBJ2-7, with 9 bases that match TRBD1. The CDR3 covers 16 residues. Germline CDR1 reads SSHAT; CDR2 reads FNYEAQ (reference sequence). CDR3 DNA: TGTGCTAGCAGCTTAGGGCCGGGACAGGGCTCCTACGAGCAGTACTTC. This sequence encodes CASSLGPGQGSYEQYF.

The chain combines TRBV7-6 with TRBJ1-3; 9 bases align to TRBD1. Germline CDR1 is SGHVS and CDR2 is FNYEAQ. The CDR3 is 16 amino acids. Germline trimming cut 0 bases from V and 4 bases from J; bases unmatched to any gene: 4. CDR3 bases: TGTGCCAGCAGCTTAGCACGACAGGGGGACGGAAACACCATATATTTT. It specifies CASSLARQGDGNTIYF.

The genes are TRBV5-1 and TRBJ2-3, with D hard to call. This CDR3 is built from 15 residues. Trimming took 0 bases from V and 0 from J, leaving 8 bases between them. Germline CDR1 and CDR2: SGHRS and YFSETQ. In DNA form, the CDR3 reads TGCGCCAGCAGCTTGGGCGAGGTTAGCACAGATACGCAGTATTTT. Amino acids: CASSLGEVSTDTQYF.

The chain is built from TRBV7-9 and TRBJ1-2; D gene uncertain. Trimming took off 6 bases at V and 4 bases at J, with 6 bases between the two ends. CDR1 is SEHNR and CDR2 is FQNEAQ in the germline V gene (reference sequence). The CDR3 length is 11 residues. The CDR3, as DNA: TGTGCCAGCAGGAACGCCTATGGCTACACCTTC. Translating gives CASRNAYGYTF. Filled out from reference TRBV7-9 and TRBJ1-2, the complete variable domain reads DTGVSQNPRHKITKRGQNVTFRCDPISEHNRLYWYRQTLGQGPEFLTYFQNEAQLEKSRLLSDRFSAERPKGSFSTLEIQRTEQGDSAMYLCASRNAYGYTFGSGTRLTVV.

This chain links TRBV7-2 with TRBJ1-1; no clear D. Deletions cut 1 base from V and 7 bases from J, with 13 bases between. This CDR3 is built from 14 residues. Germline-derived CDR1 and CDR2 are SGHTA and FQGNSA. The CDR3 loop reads CASSLVGRVSEAFF. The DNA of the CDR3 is TGTGCCAGCAGCTTAGTTGGGCGGGTGAGTGAAGCTTTCTTT. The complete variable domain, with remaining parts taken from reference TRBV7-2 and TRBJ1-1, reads GAGVSQSPSNKVTEKGKDVELRCDPISGHTALYWYRQSLGQGLEFLIYFQGNSAPDKSGLPSDRFSAERTGGSVSTLTIQRTQQEDSAVYLCASSLVGRVSEAFFGQGTRLTVV.

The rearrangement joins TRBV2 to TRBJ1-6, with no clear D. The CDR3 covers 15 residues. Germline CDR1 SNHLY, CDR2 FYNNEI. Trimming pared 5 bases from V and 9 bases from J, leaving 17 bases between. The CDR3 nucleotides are TGTGCCAGCAGTCAAGAGGCCAATAATGGTTCACCCCTCCACTTT. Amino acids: CASSQEANNGSPLHF.